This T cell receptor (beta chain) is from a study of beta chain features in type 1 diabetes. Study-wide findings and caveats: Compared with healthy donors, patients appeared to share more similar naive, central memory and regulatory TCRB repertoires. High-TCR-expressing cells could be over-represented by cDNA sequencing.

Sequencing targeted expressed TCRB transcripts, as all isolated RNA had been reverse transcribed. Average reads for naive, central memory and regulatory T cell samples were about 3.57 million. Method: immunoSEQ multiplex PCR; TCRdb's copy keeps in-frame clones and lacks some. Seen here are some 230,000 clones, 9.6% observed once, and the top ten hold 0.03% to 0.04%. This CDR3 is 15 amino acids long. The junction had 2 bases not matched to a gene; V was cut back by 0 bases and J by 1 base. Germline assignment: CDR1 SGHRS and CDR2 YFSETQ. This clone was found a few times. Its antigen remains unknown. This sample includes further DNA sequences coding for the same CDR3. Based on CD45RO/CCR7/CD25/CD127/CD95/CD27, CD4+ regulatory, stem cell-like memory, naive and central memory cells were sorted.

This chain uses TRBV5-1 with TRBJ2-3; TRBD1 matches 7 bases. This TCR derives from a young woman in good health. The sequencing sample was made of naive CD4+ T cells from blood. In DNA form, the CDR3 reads TGCGCCAGCAGCTTGGGAACAGGGGGCACAGATACGCAGTATTTT. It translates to CASSLGTGGTDTQYF.